In this sample, the clone carrying this T cell receptor beta chain turned up once. The CDR3 has 15 amino acids. Trimming cost V 6 bases and J 3 bases, with 18 bases left between them. Germline CDR1 and CDR2: SQVTM and ANQGSEA. The record originates from a study of blood T cell repertoires in COVID-19. Profiled with immunoSEQ multiplex PCR; TCRdb holds only in-frame clones, not every one. The table lists a few hundred thousand clones, approximately 88% of them singletons. This TCR came from a man between 35 and 55 years old with acute or convalescent COVID-19. J is TRBJ2-1 and V is TRBV29-1; D might be TRBD1 (6 bases). Sequenced input: peripheral blood. CDR3 nucleotides: TGCAGCGTGACCCCTACAGGGAGCTTCTACAATGAGCAGTTCTTC. Its protein is CSVTPTGSFYNEQFF.